Following are 10 T cell receptor beta chains from one sample sequenced in a study of glioma-infiltrating T cells after dendritic cell vaccination. Clones were sequenced by immunoSEQ multiplex PCR, and TCRdb holds only the in-frame ones, with some missing. In the table there are tens of thousands of clones, just over 85% of which are singletons. The sample here was blood, taken before dendritic cell vaccination. These receptor sequences come from a human donor with glioblastoma.

The chain is built from TRBV29-1 and TRBJ2-3, with TRBD1 matching 9 bases. Germline CDR1 and CDR2: SQVTM and ANQGSEA. The CDR3 extends over 14 amino acids. The trim removed 8 bases at V and 6 bases at J, leaving 12 bases unmatched. CDR3 in amino acids: CSSTGTGSHDTQYF. Here the CDR3 DNA reads TGCAGCTCAACCGGGACAGGGAGTCACGATACGCAGTATTTT.

The chain combines TRBV7-9 with TRBJ1-5; tentative D call: TRBD1 (6 bases). The CDR3 loop spans 17 amino acids. Per germline, CDR1 SEHNR and CDR2 FQNEAQ (reference sequence). Trimming removed 5 bases at V and 1 base at J, with 18 bases between. The DNA of the CDR3 is TGTGCCAGCAGCAAAGCCCTCCCCGACAGGAGCAATCAGCCCCAGCATTTT. Translation: CASSKALPDRSNQPQHF. Complete variable domain (other parts from reference TRBV7-9 and TRBJ1-5): DTGVSQNPRHKITKRGQNVTFRCDPISEHNRLYWYRQTLGQGPEFLTYFQNEAQLEKSRLLSDRFSAERPKGSFSTLEIQRTEQGDSAMYLCASSKALPDRSNQPQHFGDGTRLSIL.

This sequence joins TRBV25-1 and TRBJ2-3; D gene ambiguous. V lost 2 bases to trimming and J lost 4 bases, with 13 bases between them. The CDR3 is 15 amino acids. CDR1 MGHDK and CDR2 SYGVNS come from the germline V gene. The CDR3 nucleotides are TGTGCCAGCAGTGAAGGTGGAGCTGGCGCAGATACGCAGTATTTT. Translating gives CASSEGGAGADTQYF.

This chain links TRBV5-1 with TRBJ2-7, with D perhaps matching TRBD2 (6 bases). The germline V gene encodes CDR1 SGHRS and CDR2 YFSETQ. Trimming left V 4 bases short and J 5 bases short, with 19 bases between. The CDR3 totals 15 residues. The DNA for the CDR3 is TGCGCCAGCAGCCATACTCGGATCGGGGAGGACGAGCAGTACTTC. Translating gives CASSHTRIGEDEQYF.

The chain links TRBV13 to TRBJ2-1; 7 nucleotides agree with TRBD1. The junction had 11 bases not matched to a gene; V was cut back by 3 bases and J by 6 bases. The CDR3 is 16 residues long. Germline V gene lookup returns CDR1 PRHDT and CDR2 FYEKMQ (reference sequence). The DNA for the CDR3 is TGTGCCAGCAGCTTTCGAGGGCAGGGGGTCAGCAATGAGCAGTTCTTC. It yields the protein CASSFRGQGVSNEQFF.

The genes are TRBV11-2 and TRBJ2-7; D is undetermined. Trimming removed 1 base at V and 4 bases at J, with 8 bases between. CDR3 size: 13 residues. The germline gives CDR1 SGHAT, CDR2 FQNNGV. Written as DNA, the CDR3 is TGTGCCAGCAGCTTAGCAGGCCTATACGAGCAGTACTTC. It codes for CASSLAGLYEQYF.

This chain uses TRBV2 with TRBJ2-3, with 7 bases aligning to TRBD2. The germline V gene has CDR1 SNHLY and CDR2 FYNNEI. The CDR3 sequence is 21 residues long. V lost 6 bases to trimming and J lost 0 bases; unmatched junction nucleotides: 24. CDR3 sequence (DNA): TGTGCCAGCAGGTCTAAACGGTTTAGACTAGCAGAAGATTCTAGCACAGATACGCAGTATTTT. Amino acids: CASRSKRFRLAEDSSTDTQYF. Variable domain in full (rest from reference TRBV2 and TRBJ2-3): EPEVTQTPSHQVTQMGQEVILRCVPISNHLYFYWYRQILGQKVEFLVSFYNNEISEKSEIFDDQFSVERPDGSNFTLKIRSTKLEDSAMYFCASRSKRFRLAEDSSTDTQYFGPGTRLTVL.

V gene TRBV27 combines with J gene TRBJ2-7; a weak D match, TRBD2 (5 bases). The germline CDR1 and CDR2 sequences are MNHEY and SMNVEV (reference sequence). The CDR3 runs 13 residues. The V end was cut by 5 bases, the J end by 3 bases, with 11 bases between. The CDR3 protein is CASSAGNYYEQYF. CDR3 DNA: TGTGCCAGCAGTGCCGGGAACTACTACGAGCAGTACTTC.

The gene calls are TRBV7-2 and TRBJ1-1; no reliable D call. Per germline, CDR1 SGHTA and CDR2 FQGNSA. Trimming cost V 1 base and J 4 bases, with 13 bases left between them. The CDR3 has 15 amino acids. The CDR3 sequence is CASSLVGTTGTEAFF. CDR3 DNA: TGTGCCAGCAGCTTAGTCGGAACCACGGGCACTGAAGCTTTCTTT. Full variable domain (rest looked up from reference TRBV7-2 and TRBJ1-1): GAGVSQSPSNKVTEKGKDVELRCDPISGHTALYWYRQSLGQGLEFLIYFQGNSAPDKSGLPSDRFSAERTGGSVSTLTIQRTQQEDSAVYLCASSLVGTTGTEAFFGQGTRLTVV.

In its sample, this clone was seen once. The chain has TRBV5-1 and TRBJ1-6; D unresolved. The length of the CDR3 is 14 residues. Germline V gene lookup returns CDR1 SGHRS and CDR2 YFSETQ. V shed 1 base and J shed 7 bases, with 9 bases lying between them. The CDR3 sequence is CASSLFRSNSPLHF. For the CDR3, the DNA is TGCGCCAGCAGCTTGTTCAGGTCCAATTCACCCCTCCACTTT.